Listed here are 2 T cell receptor beta chains from one sample, sequenced in a study of blood T cell repertoires in COVID-19. Method: immunoSEQ multiplex PCR; TCRdb's copy keeps in-frame clones and lacks some. The top ten clones hold under 13% of a sample with 150,000 to 200,000 clones, 70% to 90% of them seen once. Source material: peripheral blood. These receptors all stem from a human donor in a cohort sampled during active COVID-19.

V gene TRBV7-9 combines with J gene TRBJ2-2; D possibly corresponds to TRBD2 (6 bases). Per germline, CDR1 SEHNR and CDR2 FQNEAQ (reference sequence). The CDR3 totals 16 residues. Deletions cut 5 bases from V and 1 base from J, with 14 bases between. The CDR3 region has the DNA TGTGCCAGCAGCCAAACTCCAGCGGGGAACACCGGGGAGCTGTTTTTT. Amino acids: CASSQTPAGNTGELFF.

This rearrangement joins TRBV27 to TRBJ2-3; D ambiguous. Per germline, CDR1 MNHEY and CDR2 SMNVEV (reference sequence). The CDR3 runs 14 residues. V was shortened by 9 bases and J by 8 bases, with 21 bases between the two germline ends. The CDR3 bases are TGTGCCAGTACCGACTCCCCTCGGTTTCGTACGCAGTATTTT. Translation gives CASTDSPRFRTQYF.